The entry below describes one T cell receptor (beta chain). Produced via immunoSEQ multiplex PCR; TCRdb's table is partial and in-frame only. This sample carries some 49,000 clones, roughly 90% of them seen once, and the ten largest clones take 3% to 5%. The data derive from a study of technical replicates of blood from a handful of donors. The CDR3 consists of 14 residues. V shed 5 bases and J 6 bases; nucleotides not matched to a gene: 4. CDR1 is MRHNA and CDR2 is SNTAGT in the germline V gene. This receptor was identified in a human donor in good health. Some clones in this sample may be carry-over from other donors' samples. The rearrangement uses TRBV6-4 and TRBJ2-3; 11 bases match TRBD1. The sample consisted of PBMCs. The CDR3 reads CASSRTGGMDTQYF. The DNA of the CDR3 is TGTGCCAGCAGTCGGACAGGGGGCATGGATACGCAGTATTTT.